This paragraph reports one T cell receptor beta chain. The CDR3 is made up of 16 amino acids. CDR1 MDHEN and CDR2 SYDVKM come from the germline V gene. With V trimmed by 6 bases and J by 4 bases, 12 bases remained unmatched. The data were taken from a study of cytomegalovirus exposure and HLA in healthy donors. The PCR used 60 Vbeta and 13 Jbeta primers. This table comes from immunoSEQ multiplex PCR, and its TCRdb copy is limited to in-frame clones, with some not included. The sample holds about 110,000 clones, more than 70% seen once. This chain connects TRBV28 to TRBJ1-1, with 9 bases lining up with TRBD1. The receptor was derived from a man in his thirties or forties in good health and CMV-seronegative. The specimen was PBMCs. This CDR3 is CASSRGTGKIVTEAFF. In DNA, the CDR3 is TGTGCCAGCAGCCGCGGGACAGGGAAGATTGTCACTGAAGCTTTCTTT.